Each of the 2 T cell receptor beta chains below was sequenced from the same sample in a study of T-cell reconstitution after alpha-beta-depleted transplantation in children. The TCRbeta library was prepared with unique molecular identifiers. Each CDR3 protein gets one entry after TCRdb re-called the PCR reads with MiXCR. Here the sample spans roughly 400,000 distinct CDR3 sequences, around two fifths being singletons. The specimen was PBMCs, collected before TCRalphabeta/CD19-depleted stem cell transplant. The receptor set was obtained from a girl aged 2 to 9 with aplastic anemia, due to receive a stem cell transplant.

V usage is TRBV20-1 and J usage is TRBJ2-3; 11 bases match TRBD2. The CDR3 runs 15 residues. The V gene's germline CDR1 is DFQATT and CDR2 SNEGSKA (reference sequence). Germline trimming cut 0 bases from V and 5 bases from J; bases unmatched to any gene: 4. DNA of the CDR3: TGCAGTGCTAGAGATAGCGGGAGGGGGATAGATACGCAGTATTTT. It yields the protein CSARDSGRGIDTQYF.

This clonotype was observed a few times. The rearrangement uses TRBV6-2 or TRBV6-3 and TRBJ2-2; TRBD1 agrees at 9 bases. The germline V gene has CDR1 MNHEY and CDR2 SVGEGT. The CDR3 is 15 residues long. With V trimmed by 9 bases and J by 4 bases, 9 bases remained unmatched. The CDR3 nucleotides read TGTGCCAGTCACCGGGACAGGGCGTTCACCGGGGAGCTGTTTTTT. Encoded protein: CASHRDRAFTGELFF.